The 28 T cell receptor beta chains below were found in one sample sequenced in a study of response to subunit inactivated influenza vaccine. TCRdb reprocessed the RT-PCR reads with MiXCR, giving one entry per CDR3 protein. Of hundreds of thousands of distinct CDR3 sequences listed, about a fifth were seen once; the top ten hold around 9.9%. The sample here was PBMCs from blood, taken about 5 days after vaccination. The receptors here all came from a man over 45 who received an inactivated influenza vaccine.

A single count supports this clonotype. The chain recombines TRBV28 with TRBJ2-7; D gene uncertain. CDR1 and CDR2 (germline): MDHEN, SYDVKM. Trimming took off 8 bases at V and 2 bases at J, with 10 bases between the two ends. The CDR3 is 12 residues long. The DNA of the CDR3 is TGTGCCAGCGGTCGGTGGGCCTACGAGCAGTACTTC. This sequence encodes CASGRWAYEQYF.

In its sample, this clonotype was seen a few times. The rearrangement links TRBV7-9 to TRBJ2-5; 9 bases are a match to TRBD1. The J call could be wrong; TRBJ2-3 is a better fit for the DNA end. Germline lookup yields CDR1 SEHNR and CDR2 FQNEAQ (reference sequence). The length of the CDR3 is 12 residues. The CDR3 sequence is CASSTGGGTQYF. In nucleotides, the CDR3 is TGTGCCAGCAGTACAGGGGGCGGTACGCAGTATTTT.

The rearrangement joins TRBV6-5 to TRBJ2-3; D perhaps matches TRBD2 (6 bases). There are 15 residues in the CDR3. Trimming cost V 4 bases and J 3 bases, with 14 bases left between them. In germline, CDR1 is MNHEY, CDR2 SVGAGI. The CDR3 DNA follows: TGTGCCAGCAGTTGGGGAGGCACGGGTACAGATACGCAGTATTTT. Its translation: CASSWGGTGTDTQYF.

The CDR3 loop is CASSLSGGWETQYF. The CDR3 bases are TGTGCCAGCAGCTTGTCTGGGGGCTGGGAGACCCAGTACTTC. This chain joins TRBV5-6 and TRBJ2-5; weak D call: TRBD1 (6 bases). CDR1 and CDR2 (germline): SGHDT, YYEEEE. The CDR3 runs 14 residues. V was cut by 1 base and J by 5 bases, with 12 bases left in between.

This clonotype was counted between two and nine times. CDR3 amino acids: CASSLNSLAGGRRTDTQYF. CDR3 nucleotide sequence: TGTGCCAGCAGCTTAAACTCTCTAGCGGGGGGGCGTCGCACAGATACGCAGTATTTT. This chain connects TRBV11-2 to TRBJ2-3, with 12 nucleotides matching TRBD2. Per the germline V gene, CDR1 is SGHAT and CDR2 is FQNNGV. Trimming at V came to 2 bases and at J to 1 base, leaving 10 bases not matched to a gene. The CDR3 is 19 amino acids.

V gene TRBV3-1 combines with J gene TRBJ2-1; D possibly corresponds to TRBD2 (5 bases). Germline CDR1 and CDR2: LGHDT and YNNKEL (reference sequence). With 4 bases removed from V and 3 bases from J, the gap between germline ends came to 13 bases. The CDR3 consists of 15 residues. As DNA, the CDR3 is TGTGCCAGCAGCCGCCGGTCGGGATACTACAATGAGCAGTTCTTC. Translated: CASSRRSGYYNEQFF.

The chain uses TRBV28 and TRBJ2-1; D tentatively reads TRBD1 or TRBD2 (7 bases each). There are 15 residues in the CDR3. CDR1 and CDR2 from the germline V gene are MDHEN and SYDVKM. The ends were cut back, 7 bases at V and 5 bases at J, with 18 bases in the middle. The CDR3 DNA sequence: TGTGCCAGCACCCAGGGGGGGCCTGGGGACAATGAGCAGTTCTTC. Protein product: CASTQGGPGDNEQFF.

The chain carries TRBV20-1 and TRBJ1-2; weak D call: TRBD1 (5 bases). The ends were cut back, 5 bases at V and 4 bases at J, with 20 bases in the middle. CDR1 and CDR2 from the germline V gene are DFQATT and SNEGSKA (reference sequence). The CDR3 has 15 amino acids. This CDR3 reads CSARGSTDGPYGYTF. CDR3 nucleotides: TGCAGTGCTCGGGGGTCGACGGACGGACCCTATGGCTACACCTTC.

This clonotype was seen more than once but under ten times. Here the CDR3 DNA reads TGTGCCAGCAGTTCCCGGGACCGCCTGAGGAATCAGCCCCAGCATTTT. Its translation: CASSSRDRLRNQPQHF. V gene TRBV6-2 or TRBV6-3 combines with J gene TRBJ1-5; perhaps TRBD1 as D (5 bases). Germline CDR1 reads MNHEY; CDR2 reads SVGEGT. The V end lost 4 bases, the J end lost 4 bases, and 17 bases lay between the germline ends. The CDR3 is made up of 16 amino acids.

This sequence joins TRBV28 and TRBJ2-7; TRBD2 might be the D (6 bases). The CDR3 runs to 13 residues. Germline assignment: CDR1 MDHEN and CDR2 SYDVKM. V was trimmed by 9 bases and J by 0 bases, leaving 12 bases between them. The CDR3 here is CARGPGSSYEQYF. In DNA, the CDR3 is TGTGCCAGGGGCCCCGGGAGCTCCTACGAGCAGTACTTC.

The CDR3 DNA reads TGTGCCATCAAAGACAGGGATATCGTGAACACTGAAGCTTTCTTT. The encoded protein is CAIKDRDIVNTEAFF. The rearrangement joins TRBV10-3 to TRBJ1-1, with 7 bases identical to TRBD1. The trim removed 7 bases at V and 0 bases at J, leaving 8 bases unmatched. CDR1 is ENHRY, CDR2 SYGVKD, per germline. The CDR3 contains 15 residues.

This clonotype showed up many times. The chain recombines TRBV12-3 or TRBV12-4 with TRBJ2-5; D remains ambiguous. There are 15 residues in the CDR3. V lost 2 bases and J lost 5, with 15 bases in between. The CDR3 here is CASSLSVNSAETQYF. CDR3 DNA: TGTGCCAGCAGTTTAAGTGTCAACTCGGCTGAGACCCAGTACTTC.

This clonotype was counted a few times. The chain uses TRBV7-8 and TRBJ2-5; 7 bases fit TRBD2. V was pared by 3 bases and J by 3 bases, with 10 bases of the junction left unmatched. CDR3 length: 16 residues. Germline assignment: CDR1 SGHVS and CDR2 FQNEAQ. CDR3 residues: CASSLGTGGVKETQYF. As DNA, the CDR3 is TGTGCCAGCAGCTTGGGGACGGGGGGAGTCAAAGAGACCCAGTACTTC.

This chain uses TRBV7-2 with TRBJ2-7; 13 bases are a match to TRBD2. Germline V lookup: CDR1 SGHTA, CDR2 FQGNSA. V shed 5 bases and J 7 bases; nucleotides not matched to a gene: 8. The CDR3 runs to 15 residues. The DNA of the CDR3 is TGTGCCAGCAGCCCTCCGGGACTAGCGGGGATTGAGCAGTACTTC. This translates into CASSPPGLAGIEQYF.

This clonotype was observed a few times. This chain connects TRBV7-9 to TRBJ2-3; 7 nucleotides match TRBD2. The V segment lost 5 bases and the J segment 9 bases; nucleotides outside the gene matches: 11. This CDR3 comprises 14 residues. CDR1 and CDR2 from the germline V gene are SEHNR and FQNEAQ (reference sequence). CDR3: CASSHPRLAGTQYF. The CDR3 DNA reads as TGTGCCAGCAGCCACCCACGACTAGCAGGGACGCAGTATTTT.

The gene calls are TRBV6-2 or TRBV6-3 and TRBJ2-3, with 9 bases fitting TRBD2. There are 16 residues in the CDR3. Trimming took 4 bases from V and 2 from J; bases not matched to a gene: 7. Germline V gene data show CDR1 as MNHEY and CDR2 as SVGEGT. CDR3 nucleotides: TGTGCCAGCAGTTTTCCGACTAGCGGAGCCACAGATACGCAGTATTTT. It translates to CASSFPTSGATDTQYF.

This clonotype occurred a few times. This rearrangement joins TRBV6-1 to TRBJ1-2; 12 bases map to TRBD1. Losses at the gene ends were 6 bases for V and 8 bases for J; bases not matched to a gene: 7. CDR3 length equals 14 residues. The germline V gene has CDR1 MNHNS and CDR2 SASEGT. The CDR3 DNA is TGTGCCAGCAGGCAGGGGACAGGGGGCGCAGGCTACACCTTC. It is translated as CASRQGTGGAGYTF.

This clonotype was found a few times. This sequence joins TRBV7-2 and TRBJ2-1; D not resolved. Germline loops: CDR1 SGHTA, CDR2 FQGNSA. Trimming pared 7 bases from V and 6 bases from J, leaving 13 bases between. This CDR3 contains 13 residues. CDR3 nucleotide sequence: TGTGCCAGCAACTCCGGAAGAATCAATGAGCAGTTCTTC. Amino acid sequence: CASNSGRINEQFF.

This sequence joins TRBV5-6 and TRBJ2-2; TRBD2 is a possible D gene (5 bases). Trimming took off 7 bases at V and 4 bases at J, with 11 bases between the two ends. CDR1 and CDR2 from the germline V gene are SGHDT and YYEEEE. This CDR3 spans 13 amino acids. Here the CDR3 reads CASATGSTGELFF. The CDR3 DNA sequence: TGTGCCAGCGCTACGGGGAGCACCGGGGAGCTGTTTTTT.

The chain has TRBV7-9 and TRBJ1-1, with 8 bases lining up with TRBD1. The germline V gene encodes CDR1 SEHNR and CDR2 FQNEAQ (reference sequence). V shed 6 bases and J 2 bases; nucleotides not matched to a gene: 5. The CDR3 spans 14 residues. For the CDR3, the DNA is TGTGCCAGCAGACTCGGACAGGGCAACACTGAAGCTTTCTTT. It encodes CASRLGQGNTEAFF.

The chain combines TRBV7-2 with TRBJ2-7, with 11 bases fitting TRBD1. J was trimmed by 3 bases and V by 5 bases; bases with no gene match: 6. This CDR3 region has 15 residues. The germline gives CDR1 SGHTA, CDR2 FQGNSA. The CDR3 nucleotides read TGTGCCAGCAGCCAAGGACAGGGGGCATTCTACGAGCAGTACTTC. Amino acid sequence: CASSQGQGAFYEQYF.

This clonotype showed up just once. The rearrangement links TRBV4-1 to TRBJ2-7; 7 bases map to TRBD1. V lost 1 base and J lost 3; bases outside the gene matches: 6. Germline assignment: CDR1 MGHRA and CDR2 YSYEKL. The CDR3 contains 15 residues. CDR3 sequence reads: CASSQVSAGGYEQYF. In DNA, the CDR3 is TGCGCCAGCAGCCAAGTTTCGGCAGGGGGCTACGAGCAGTACTTC.

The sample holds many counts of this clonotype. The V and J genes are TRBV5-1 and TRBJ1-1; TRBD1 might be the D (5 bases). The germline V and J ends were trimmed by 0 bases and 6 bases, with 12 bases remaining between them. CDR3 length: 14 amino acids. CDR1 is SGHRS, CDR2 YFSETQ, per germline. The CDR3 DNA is TGCGCCAGCAGCTTGGCCGGGGGACTATCTGAAGCTTTCTTT. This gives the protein CASSLAGGLSEAFF.

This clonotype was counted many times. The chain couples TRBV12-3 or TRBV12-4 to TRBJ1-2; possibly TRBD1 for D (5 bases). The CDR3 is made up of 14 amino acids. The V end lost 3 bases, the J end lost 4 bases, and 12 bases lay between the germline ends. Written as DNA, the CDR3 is TGTGCCAGCAGTTTTCGACAGAGGGGCTATGGCTACACCTTC. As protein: CASSFRQRGYGYTF.

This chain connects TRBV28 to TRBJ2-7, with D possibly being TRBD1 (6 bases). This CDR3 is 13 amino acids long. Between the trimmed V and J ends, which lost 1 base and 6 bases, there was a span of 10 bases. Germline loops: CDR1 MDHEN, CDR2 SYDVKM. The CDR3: CASSLYQGGEQYF. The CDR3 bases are TGTGCCAGCAGTTTATACCAAGGGGGCGAGCAGTACTTC. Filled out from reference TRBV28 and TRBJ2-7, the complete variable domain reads DVKVTQSSRYLVKRTGEKVFLECVQDMDHENMFWYRQDPGLGLRLIYFSYDVKMKEKGDIPEGYSVSREKKERFSLILESASTNQTSMYLCASSLYQGGEQYFGPGTRLTVT.

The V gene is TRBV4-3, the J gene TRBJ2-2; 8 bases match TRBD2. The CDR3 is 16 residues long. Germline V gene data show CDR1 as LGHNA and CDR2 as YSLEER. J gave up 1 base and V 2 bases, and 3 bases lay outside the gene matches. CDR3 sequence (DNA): TGCGCCAGCAGCCAACCGGGAGGGCAGAACACCGGGGAGCTGTTTTTT. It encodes CASSQPGGQNTGELFF.

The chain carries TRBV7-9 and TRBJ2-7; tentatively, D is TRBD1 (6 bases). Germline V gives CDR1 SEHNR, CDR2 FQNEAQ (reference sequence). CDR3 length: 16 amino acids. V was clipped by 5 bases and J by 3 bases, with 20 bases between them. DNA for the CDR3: TGTGCCAGCAGCGTCCCATCAGGGGTAAAGCGCTACGAGCAGTACTTC. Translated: CASSVPSGVKRYEQYF.

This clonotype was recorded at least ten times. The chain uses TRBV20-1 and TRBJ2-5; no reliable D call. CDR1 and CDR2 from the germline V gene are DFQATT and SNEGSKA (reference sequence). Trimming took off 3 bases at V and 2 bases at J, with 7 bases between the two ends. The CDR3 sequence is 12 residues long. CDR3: CSASRQQETQYF. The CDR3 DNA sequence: TGCAGTGCTAGCCGACAACAAGAGACCCAGTACTTC.